This T cell receptor (beta chain) appears in the sequencing data of a study of siplizumab effects on memory and regulatory T cells. Measured with immunoSEQ multiplex PCR; TCRdb has only the in-frame clones, and not every one. The profile shows about 100,000 clones, approximately 94% of them singletons. The germline V gene has CDR1 MNHEY and CDR2 SMNVEV (reference sequence). V was pared by 0 bases and J by 3 bases, with 8 bases of the junction left unmatched. This CDR3 region has 16 residues. The receptor comes from a human donor in good health. Sequencing used non-Treg CD4+ T cells sorted from blood. The rearrangement uses TRBV27 and TRBJ2-7; TRBD2 matches 7 bases. In nucleotides, the CDR3 is TGTGCCAGCAGTTTATCTATGGGAGGGGCGCACTACGAGCAGTACTTC. It is translated as CASSLSMGGAHYEQYF.